This is a list of T cell receptor beta chains from one sample in a study of spatial heterogeneity in lung cancer. TCRdb itself ran the 5' RACE reads through MiXCR, one entry per CDR3 protein. This repertoire shows roughly 40,000 distinct CDR3 sequences, approximately 7% found once; its top ten account for 40% to 45%. Material: PBMCs, obtained at surgery. These receptor sequences come from a female donor with early-stage non-small cell lung cancer. CDR3s include the opening cysteine and the closing phenylalanine or tryptophan. Each record gives: J gene, V gene, clone size, D gene, CDR3 DNA, CDR3 protein. The D gene is left open where the match is weak. A clone size is listed for some rows: how often the clone was seen (once, few, many), or a class if it is expanded.

J: TRBJ2-7; V: TRBV7-2; size: -; D: -; DNA: TGTGCCAGCAGCTTAGAAGGCAGCTCCTACGAGCAGTACTTC; CDR3: CASSLEGSSYEQYF
J: TRBJ2-5; V: TRBV7-9; size: -; D: -; DNA: TGTGCCAGCAGCCGACCGGACAGTTCGGAAGAGACCCAGTACTTC; CDR3: CASSRPDSSEETQYF
J: TRBJ2-3; V: TRBV6-2/TRBV6-3; size: many; D: -; DNA: TGTGCCAGCAGTTACGGGGGGCACACAGATACGCAGTATTTT; CDR3: CASSYGGHTDTQYF
J: TRBJ2-7; V: TRBV2; size: few; D: TRBD2; DNA: TGTGCCAGCAGGCGGGGGACCAACTACGAGCAGTACTTC; CDR3: CASRRGTNYEQYF
J: TRBJ2-7; V: TRBV6-2/TRBV6-3; size: many; D: TRBD1; DNA: TGTGCCAGCAGTTACCGGACCCGCCGGGACAGGGGGTACGAGCAGTACTTC; CDR3: CASSYRTRRDRGYEQYF
J: TRBJ1-5; V: TRBV6-2/TRBV6-3; size: few; D: TRBD1; DNA: TGTGCCAGCAGTCCCGGGACAGGGGTTCAGCCCCAGCATTTT; CDR3: CASSPGTGVQPQHF
J: TRBJ2-6; V: TRBV29-1; size: many; D: -; DNA: TGCAGCGCAAGAAGGACTGGGGCCAACGTCCTGACTTTC; CDR3: CSARRTGANVLTF
J: TRBJ1-1; V: TRBV7-9; size: -; D: TRBD1; DNA: TGTGCCAGCAGCCTAATACAGGGGGCCACTGAAGCTTTCTTT; CDR3: CASSLIQGATEAFF
J: TRBJ2-5; V: TRBV5-1; size: few; D: -; DNA: TGCGCCAGCAGCTTGAACAGGCGAGAGACCCAGTACTTC; CDR3: CASSLNRRETQYF
J: TRBJ2-5; V: TRBV5-1; size: many; D: TRBD2; DNA: TGCGCCAGCAGCTTGGTGGGGACTAGCGGACAAGAGACCCAGTACTTC; CDR3: CASSLVGTSGQETQYF
J: TRBJ1-1; V: TRBV12-3/TRBV12-4; size: -; D: -; DNA: TGTGCCAGCAGTCAAAGACGCGAAGCTTTCTTT; CDR3: CASSQRREAFF
J: TRBJ2-5; V: TRBV6-6; size: many; D: -; DNA: TGTGCCAGCAGTTTAGGAGTGGGGGGTATAGAAGAGACCCAGTACTTC; CDR3: CASSLGVGGIEETQYF
J: TRBJ2-1; V: TRBV28; size: many; D: -; DNA: TGTGCCAGCAGGATCGGGACTTCCTACAATGAGCAGTTCTTC; CDR3: CASRIGTSYNEQFF
J: TRBJ2-2; V: TRBV20-1; size: few; D: -; DNA: TGCAGTGCTAGGTCAATCCCAAAGAACACCGGGGAGCTGTTTTTT; CDR3: CSARSIPKNTGELFF
J: TRBJ1-5; V: TRBV27; size: -; D: -; DNA: TGTGCCAGCAGTGATCAGGGAAGGCAGCCCCAGCATTTT; CDR3: CASSDQGRQPQHF